This T cell receptor beta chain was sequenced in a study of shared clonotypes between healthy human individuals. The study's findings and limits: A handful of donors had 4% to 5% of their naive CD4 clonotypes in common.

V gave up 0 bases and J gave up 6 bases, with 12 bases separating them. The CDR3 sequence is 15 residues long. Germline loops: CDR1 SGHRS, CDR2 YFSETQ. The protocol was immunoSEQ multiplex PCR, while the TCRdb copy is restricted to in-frame clones and leaves out a portion. The sample includes over 2 million clones, over 85% of them seen just once. Comments on this clone: The antigen is undetermined.

The receptor was derived from a man aged 18 to 35 in good health. Sequencing was done on a sample of naive CD4+ T cells sorted from blood. Subset here: CD45RA+ positively selected. This sequence joins TRBV5-1 and TRBJ2-2; D remains ambiguous. CDR3 DNA sequence: TGCGCCAGCAGCTTGGCCCCAACGGGCGCCGGGGAGCTGTTTTTT. Translated: CASSLAPTGAGELFF.